These 3 T cell receptor beta chains came from one sample sequenced in a study of blood T cell repertoires in COVID-19. Using immunoSEQ multiplex PCR, the repertoire was profiled, and TCRdb retains in-frame clones only, with some absent. The table has 390,000 or so clones, 89% seen once. Material for sequencing was peripheral blood. Receptors originate from a woman in her 30s with COVID-19, enrolled during active disease.

This clone was recorded at least ten times. V gene TRBV2 combines with J gene TRBJ1-5; TRBD1 matches 8 bases. This CDR3 contains 15 residues. The junction had 7 bases not matched to a gene; V was cut back by 6 bases and J by 3 bases. CDR1 SNHLY and CDR2 FYNNEI come from the germline V gene. In DNA, the CDR3 is TGTGCCAGCAGGTGGGGGGGACAGGTCAATCAGCCCCAGCATTTT. Protein: CASRWGGQVNQPQHF.

This sequence joins TRBV5-1 and TRBJ2-3; TRBD2 is a possible D gene (5 bases). Trimming left V 1 base short and J 1 base short, with 7 bases between. Germline CDR1 is SGHRS and CDR2 is YFSETQ. The CDR3 covers 14 residues. DNA for the CDR3: TGCGCCAGCAGCTTGTTCGGGGGCACAGATACGCAGTATTTT. Its translation is CASSLFGGTDTQYF.

This clone was counted once. The rearrangement joins TRBV5-1 to TRBJ2-7; D is ambiguous. Germline values: CDR1 SGHRS, CDR2 YFSETQ. Trimming pared 0 bases from V and 5 bases from J, leaving 9 bases between. The CDR3 runs to 13 residues. The DNA of the CDR3 is TGCGCCAGCAGCTTGGGGATAGCCCACGAGCAGTACTTC. Protein: CASSLGIAHEQYF.